This T cell receptor beta chain emerged from a study of cytomegalovirus exposure and HLA in healthy donors. Whole-study results and caveats: TCR association rates varied by HLA locus in a later analysis, with DRB1 highest and HLA-C lowest. Another analysis was done later, and it associated fewer than 20,000 TCR beta sequences with HLA alleles at 0.05 false discovery rate.

A remark on this clone: The antigen is not known.

Germline loops: CDR1 SGHRS, CDR2 YFSETQ. V shed 3 bases and J 8 bases; nucleotides not matched to a gene: 12. The CDR3 consists of 17 residues. The donors comprised healthy bone marrow donors. Use of 60 Vbeta and 13 Jbeta primers characterized the PCR. Method: immunoSEQ multiplex PCR; TCRdb's copy keeps in-frame clones and lacks some. There are over 150,000 clones in the sample; roughly 80% occur only once, and 4.8% lies in the top ten. The rearrangement uses TRBV5-1 and TRBJ2-1; TRBD2 matches at 12 bases. This TCR was sampled from a man aged 18 to 30 in good health and CMV-seronegative. The specimen was PBMCs. In DNA, the CDR3 is TGCGCCAGCAGCTGGAGACTAGCGGGAGCGGCTTGGGATGAGCAGTTCTTC. This codes for CASSWRLAGAAWDEQFF.